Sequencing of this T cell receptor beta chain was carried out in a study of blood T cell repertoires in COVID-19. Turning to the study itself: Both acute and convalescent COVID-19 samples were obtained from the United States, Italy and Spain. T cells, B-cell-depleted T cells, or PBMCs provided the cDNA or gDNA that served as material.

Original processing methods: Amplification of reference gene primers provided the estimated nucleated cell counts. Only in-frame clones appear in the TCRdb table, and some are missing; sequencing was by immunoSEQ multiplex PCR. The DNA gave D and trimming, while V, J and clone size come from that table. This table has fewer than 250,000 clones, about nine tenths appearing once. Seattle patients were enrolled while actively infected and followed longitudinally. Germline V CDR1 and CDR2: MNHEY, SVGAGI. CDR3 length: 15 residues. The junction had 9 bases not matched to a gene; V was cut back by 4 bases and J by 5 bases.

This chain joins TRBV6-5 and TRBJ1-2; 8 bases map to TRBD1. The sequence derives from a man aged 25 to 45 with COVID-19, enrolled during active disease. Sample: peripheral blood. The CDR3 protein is CASSLGHRGEYGYTF. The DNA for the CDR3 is TGTGCCAGCAGTTTAGGACACAGGGGGGAGTATGGCTACACCTTC.